The 15 T cell receptor beta chains in this list originate from one sample, sequenced in a study of shared clonotypes between healthy human individuals. Libraries were prepared by immunoSEQ multiplex PCR; TCRdb keeps only in-frame clonotypes and omits some of them. The profile shows about 820,000 clones, 80% to 95% of them singletons. CD45RO negativity and positive selection for CCR7 defined naive CD8 cells, a population that excluded terminally differentiated effector memory CD45RA+ cells. Sequences were obtained from naive CD8+ T cells sorted from blood. These receptors originate from a man aged 25-45 years in good health.

The chain joins TRBV27 to TRBJ2-1; D assignment may be TRBD1 or TRBD2 (6 bases each). CDR1 and CDR2 from the germline V gene are MNHEY and SMNVEV (reference sequence). Trimming pared 5 bases from V and 7 bases from J, leaving 15 bases between. The CDR3 runs to 14 residues. As DNA, the CDR3 is TGTGCCAGCAGTCCCCCGGGGGCTGGGAATGAGCAGTTCTTC. Residues: CASSPPGAGNEQFF.

This sequence joins TRBV28 and TRBJ2-5; possibly TRBD2 for D (6 bases). The germline V gene has CDR1 MDHEN and CDR2 SYDVKM. The CDR3 length is 16 residues. V lost 5 bases, J lost 5 bases, and 21 bases lay in between. The chain's CDR3 is CASSLGGVSLDETQYF. The CDR3 DNA reads as TGTGCCAGCAGTCTAGGCGGGGTGAGCTTGGATGAGACCCAGTACTTC.

The V gene is TRBV2, the J gene TRBJ2-3; 9 bases are a match to TRBD1. The germline V gene encodes CDR1 SNHLY and CDR2 FYNNEI. The CDR3 covers 14 residues. V shed 8 bases and J 5 bases; nucleotides not matched to a gene: 8. As DNA, the CDR3 is TGTGCCAGCCCCGGGACAGGGACCGAAGATACGCAGTATTTT. Translating gives CASPGTGTEDTQYF.

The chain joins TRBV28 to TRBJ2-7; D gene unclear. This CDR3 comprises 15 residues. Germline V gene sequence: CDR1 MDHEN, CDR2 SYDVKM. Trimming shortened V by 3 bases and J by 0 bases, and 12 bases separated the two germline ends. The CDR3 coding sequence is TGTGCCAGCAGTTTTGATAGGGCCAGCTCCTACGAGCAGTACTTC. Translation: CASSFDRASSYEQYF.

Concerning this clone: One junction end does not reproduce the germline sequence, and a read error may be involved. V gene TRBV11-2 combines with J gene TRBJ1-4; D unresolved. The CDR3 runs to 15 residues. Germline loops: CDR1 SGHAT, CDR2 FQNNGV. CDR3 DNA sequence: TGTGCCAACAGCGCCCAGTTAGCAACTAATGAAAAACTGTTTTTT. Translated: CANSAQLATNEKLFF.

CDR3 residues: CASISYTDEQYF. CDR3 nucleotides: TGTGCCAGCATAAGTTACACCGACGAGCAGTACTTC. The V gene is TRBV2, the J gene TRBJ2-7; D is ambiguous. V was pared by 7 bases and J by 5 bases, with 12 bases between. The CDR3 spans 12 residues. The germline CDR1 and CDR2 sequences are SNHLY and FYNNEI.

This chain joins TRBV7-9 and TRBJ2-3; D ambiguous. V gave up 2 bases and J gave up 7 bases, with 10 bases separating them. Germline V gene lookup returns CDR1 SEHNR and CDR2 FQNEAQ (reference sequence). The CDR3 consists of 13 residues. Written as DNA, the CDR3 is TGTGCCAGCAGCTTAACCTCCGAGTATACGCAGTATTTT. Translated, it gives CASSLTSEYTQYF.

This clone was seen only once. The V call is TRBV27, the J call TRBJ2-1, with 9 bases lining up with TRBD2. The CDR3 has 15 residues. Trimming at V came to 6 bases and at J to 2 bases, leaving 5 bases not matched to a gene. Looked up from germline, CDR1 is MNHEY and CDR2 is SMNVEV (reference sequence). CDR3 sequence: CASSLAGLPYNEQFF. The CDR3 DNA sequence: TGTGCCAGCAGCCTAGCGGGATTACCCTACAATGAGCAGTTCTTC.

V usage is TRBV27 and J usage is TRBJ1-1; D remains ambiguous. The V gene's germline CDR1 is MNHEY and CDR2 SMNVEV (reference sequence). This CDR3 region has 13 residues. V shed 2 bases and J shed 8 bases, with 12 bases lying between them. As DNA, the CDR3 is TGTGCCAGCAGTTTACTTGGTACAGCCGAAGCTTTCTTT. Encoded protein: CASSLLGTAEAFF.

The chain joins TRBV27 to TRBJ2-7; D possibly corresponds to TRBD1 (6 bases). The CDR3 has 14 residues. Germline CDR1 reads MNHEY; CDR2 reads SMNVEV (reference sequence). Deletions cut 0 bases from V and 2 bases from J, with 8 bases between. The CDR3 region is CASSLSKGAYEQYF. DNA of the CDR3: TGTGCCAGCAGTTTATCGAAGGGGGCCTACGAGCAGTACTTC.

As to this clone: This CDR3 is also generated by other DNA sequences in the sample. This chain uses TRBV4-3 with TRBJ1-5; D gene unclear. Germline CDR1 LGHNA, CDR2 YSLEER. This CDR3 comprises 15 residues. Trimming shortened V by 0 bases and J by 0 bases, and 6 bases separated the two germline ends. The CDR3 spells CASSQDRYSNQPQHF. The CDR3 bases are TGCGCCAGCAGCCAAGATAGGTATAGCAATCAGCCCCAGCATTTT.

Note on this clone: This sample includes further DNA sequences coding for the same CDR3. The V gene is TRBV30, the J gene TRBJ1-1; no definite D call. The CDR3 runs to 12 residues. Trimming cost V 3 bases and J 0 bases, with 5 bases left between them. Per germline, CDR1 GTSNPN and CDR2 SVGIG (reference sequence). CDR3 DNA: TGTGCCTGGAGCCCCCTGAACACTGAAGCTTTCTTT. Encoded protein: CAWSPLNTEAFF.

This rearrangement joins TRBV28 to TRBJ2-1, with D perhaps matching TRBD2 (6 bases). In germline, CDR1 is MDHEN, CDR2 SYDVKM. The CDR3 sequence is 18 residues long. V lost 3 bases and J lost 5, with 23 bases in between. The CDR3, as DNA: TGTGCCAGCAGTTTTGATTTTCTCGACGGGAGCGGCCACAATGAGCAGTTCTTC. It is translated as CASSFDFLDGSGHNEQFF.

This rearrangement joins TRBV28 to TRBJ2-7, with D hard to call. CDR1 MDHEN and CDR2 SYDVKM come from the germline V gene. The V end was cut by 6 bases, the J end by 3 bases, with 9 bases between. This CDR3 has 12 amino acids. The CDR3 nucleotides read TGTGCCAGCAGCCCCCAGAACTACGAGCAGTACTTC. This gives the protein CASSPQNYEQYF.

The V and J genes are TRBV27 and TRBJ2-1, with TRBD1 identical over 12 bases. The CDR3 spans 17 residues. Trimming removed 5 bases from V and 4 bases from J; junction bases left unmatched: 9. Germline V gene sequence: CDR1 MNHEY, CDR2 SMNVEV (reference sequence). CDR3 nucleotides: TGTGCCAGCAGTAAACACCGGGACAGGGGGCAGTACAATGAGCAGTTCTTC. It encodes CASSKHRDRGQYNEQFF.